This TCR beta chain was retrieved from a study of cytomegalovirus exposure and HLA in healthy donors. General study results and limits: Association of a missense DCLRE1C variant with TCR beta V- and J-gene trimming was reported in a later analysis. There were some V segments, including TRBV6-2 and TRBV6-3, excluded as indistinguishable.

Turning to this clone: Antigen: not known.

Germline V CDR1 and CDR2: KGHSH, LQKENI. The V and J ends lost 3 bases and 1 base, in that order; junction bases with no gene match: 7. The CDR3 spans 17 residues. Amplification used 60 Vbeta primers and 13 Jbeta primers. TCRdb keeps only in-frame clones here, not all; method: immunoSEQ multiplex PCR. Among over 85,000 clones, 81% were seen once, and the ten largest hold approximately 5.4%. The clonotype was recovered from a man aged 40-55 years in good health and CMV-seropositive. The chain recombines TRBV18 with TRBJ2-5, with 11 nucleotides matching TRBD2. The source material was PBMCs. The CDR3 DNA reads TGTGCCAGCTCACCCCAGCTAGCGGGAGGAAGCCAAGAGACCCAGTACTTC. It specifies CASSPQLAGGSQETQYF. The complete variable domain, with remaining parts taken from reference TRBV18 and TRBJ2-5, reads NAGVMQNPRHLVRRRGQEARLRCSPMKGHSHVYWYRQLPEEGLKFMVYLQKENIIDESGMPKERFSAEFPKEGPSILRIQQVVRGDSAAYFCASSPQLAGGSQETQYFGPGTRLLVL.